This T cell receptor (beta chain) was retrieved from a study of T-cell memory formation after mild COVID-19. This clonotype has a count of ten or more. Antigen specificity is unknown. Germline V gene lookup returns CDR1 SGHTA and CDR2 FQGNSA. This CDR3 has 12 residues. The ends were cut back, 1 base at V and 12 bases at J, with 12 bases in the middle. Study conclusions and caveats: Confirmation of SARS-CoV-2 specificity was lacking for second-wave clones peaking day 37. That cross-reactive memory joined was suggested by some responding clones appearing in pre-infection memory.

Sample barcodes and UMIs were carried by the TCR alpha and TCR beta cDNA libraries that 5'RACE generated with constant-segment primers. One entry per CDR3 protein results from TCRdb running MiXCR on the 5' RACE reads. The sample has hundreds of thousands of distinct CDR3 sequences; less than 20% are singletons. The rearrangement joins TRBV7-2 to TRBJ1-1; D remains ambiguous. The sequence was collected from a man aged 18 to 35 who had mild COVID-19 (a few samples of this study predate the infection). Cell type and time point are not known. The sample comprised PBMCs or a T cell subset sorted from them (not recorded which). The CDR3 here is CASSLVGPFSFF. CDR3 bases: TGTGCCAGCAGCTTAGTCGGGCCTTTTTCTTTCTTT.